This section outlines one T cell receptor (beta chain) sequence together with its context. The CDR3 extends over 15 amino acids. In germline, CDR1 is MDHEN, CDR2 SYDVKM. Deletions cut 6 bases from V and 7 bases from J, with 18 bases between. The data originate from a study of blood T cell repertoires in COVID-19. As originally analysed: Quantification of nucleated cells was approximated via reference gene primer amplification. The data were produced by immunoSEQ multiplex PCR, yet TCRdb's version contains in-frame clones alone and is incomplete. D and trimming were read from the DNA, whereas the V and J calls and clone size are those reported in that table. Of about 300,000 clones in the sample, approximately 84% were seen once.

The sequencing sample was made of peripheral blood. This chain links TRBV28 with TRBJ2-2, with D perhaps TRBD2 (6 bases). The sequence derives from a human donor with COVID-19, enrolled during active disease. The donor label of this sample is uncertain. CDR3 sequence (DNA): TGTGCCAGCAGCCCGACCGGACTAAGATACGGGGAGCTGTTTTTT. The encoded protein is CASSPTGLRYGELFF.